The entry below gives a single TCR beta chain sequence along with its context. The antigen is undetermined. At one end the junction does not follow the germline gene, possibly because of a read error. Using its own MiXCR run on the RT-PCR reads, TCRdb lists one record per CDR3 protein. The profile covers approximately 500,000 distinct CDR3 sequences, with 10% to 15% appearing a single time and roughly 13% taken by the ten largest. The CDR3 sequence is 13 residues long. Germline values: CDR1 SGHKS, CDR2 YYEKEE (reference sequence). This sample was taken from a study of response to subunit inactivated influenza vaccine. Study outcomes and limitations: Each seasonal influenza vaccination recruits few new T cells, the authors suggested.

The source was PBMCs from blood, collected 45 days after vaccination. The clonotype was recovered from a man aged 45-60 years who received an inactivated influenza vaccine. V gene TRBV5-5 combines with J gene TRBJ2-5; D uncertain. The CDR3 here is CARSLGGKETQYF. For the CDR3, the DNA is TGTGCCAGAAGCTTGGGCGGAAAAGAGACCCAGTACTTC. The full variable domain, with the rest looked up from reference TRBV5-5 and TRBJ2-5, is DAGVTQSPTHLIKTRGQQVTLRCSPISGHKSVSWYQQVLGQGPQFIFQYYEKEERGRGNFPDRFSARQFPNYSSELNVNALLLGDSALYLCARSLGGKETQYFGPGTRLLVL.